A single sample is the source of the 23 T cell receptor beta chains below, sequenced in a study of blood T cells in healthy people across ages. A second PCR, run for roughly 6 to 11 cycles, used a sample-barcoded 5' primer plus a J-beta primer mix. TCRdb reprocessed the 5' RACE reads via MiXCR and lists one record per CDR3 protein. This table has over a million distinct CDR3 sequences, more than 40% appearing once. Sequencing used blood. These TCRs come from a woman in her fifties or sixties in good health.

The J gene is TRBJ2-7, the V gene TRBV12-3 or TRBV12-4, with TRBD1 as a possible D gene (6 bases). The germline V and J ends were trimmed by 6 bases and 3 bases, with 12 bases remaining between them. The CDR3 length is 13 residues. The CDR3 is CASSVPGVYEQYF. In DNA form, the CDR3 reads TGTGCCAGCAGCGTCCCAGGGGTCTACGAGCAGTACTTC.

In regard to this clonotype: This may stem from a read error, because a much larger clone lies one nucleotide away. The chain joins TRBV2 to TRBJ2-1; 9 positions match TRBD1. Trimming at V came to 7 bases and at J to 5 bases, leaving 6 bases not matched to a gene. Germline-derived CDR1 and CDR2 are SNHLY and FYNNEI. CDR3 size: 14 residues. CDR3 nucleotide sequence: TGTGCCAGCAACCACCGGGACAGGGACAATGAGCAGTTCTTC. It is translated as CASNHRDRDNEQFF.

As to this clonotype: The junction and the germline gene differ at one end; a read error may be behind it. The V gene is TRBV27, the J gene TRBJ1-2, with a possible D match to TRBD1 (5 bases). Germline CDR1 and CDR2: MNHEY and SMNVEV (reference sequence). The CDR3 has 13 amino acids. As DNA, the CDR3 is TGTGCCGGCAGTTTATCACGGGGACATGGCTACACCTTC. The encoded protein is CAGSLSRGHGYTF.

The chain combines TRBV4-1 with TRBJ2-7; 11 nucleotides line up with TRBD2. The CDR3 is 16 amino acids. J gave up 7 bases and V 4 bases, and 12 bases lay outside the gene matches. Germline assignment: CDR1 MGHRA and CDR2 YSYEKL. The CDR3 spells CASSPGMASGRREQYF. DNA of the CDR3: TGCGCCAGCAGCCCTGGAATGGCTAGCGGGAGGCGGGAGCAGTACTTC.

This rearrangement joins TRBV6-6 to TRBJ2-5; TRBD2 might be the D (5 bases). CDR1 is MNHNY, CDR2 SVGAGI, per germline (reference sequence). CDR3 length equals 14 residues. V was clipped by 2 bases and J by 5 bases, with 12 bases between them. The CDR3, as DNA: TGTGCCAGCAGTTACCCAGGTGGGAGTGAGACCCAGTACTTC. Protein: CASSYPGGSETQYF.

CDR3 coding DNA: TGTGCCGGGGAGGGGACGGCGATCCCCTACAATGAGCAGTTCTTC. It is translated as CAGEGTAIPYNEQFF. The chain combines TRBV7-9 with TRBJ2-1; TRBD2 matches at 7 bases. CDR1 SEHNR and CDR2 FQNEAQ come from the germline V gene (reference sequence). There are 15 residues in the CDR3. The junction had 12 bases not matched to a gene; V was cut back by 11 bases and J by 2 bases.

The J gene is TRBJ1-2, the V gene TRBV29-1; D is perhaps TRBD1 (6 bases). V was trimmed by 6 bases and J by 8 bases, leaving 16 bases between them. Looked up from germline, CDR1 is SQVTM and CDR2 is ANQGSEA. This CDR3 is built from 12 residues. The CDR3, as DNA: TGCAGCGTCCCATCCAGAAGGGGGGGCTACACCTTC. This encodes CSVPSRRGGYTF. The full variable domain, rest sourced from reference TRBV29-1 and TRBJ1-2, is SAVISQKPSRDICQRGTSLTIQCQVDSQVTMMFWYRQQPGQSLTLIATANQGSEATYESGFVIDKFPISRPNLTFSTLTVSNMSPEDSSIYLCSVPSRRGGYTFGSGTRLTVV.

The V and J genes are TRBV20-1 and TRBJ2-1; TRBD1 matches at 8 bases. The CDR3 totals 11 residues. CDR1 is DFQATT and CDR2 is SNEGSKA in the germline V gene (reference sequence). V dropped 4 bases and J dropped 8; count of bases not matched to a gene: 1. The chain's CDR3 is CSAKQGDEQFF. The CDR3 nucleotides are TGCAGTGCTAAACAGGGGGATGAGCAGTTCTTC.

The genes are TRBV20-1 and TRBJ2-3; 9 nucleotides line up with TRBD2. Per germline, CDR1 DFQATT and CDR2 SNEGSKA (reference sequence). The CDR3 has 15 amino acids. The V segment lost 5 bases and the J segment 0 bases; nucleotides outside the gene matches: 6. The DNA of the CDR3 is TGCAGTGCTGAAGCTAGCGGGATAAGCACAGATACGCAGTATTTT. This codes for CSAEASGISTDTQYF.

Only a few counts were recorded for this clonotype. The chain's CDR3 is CASRVPGGAGTDTQYF. In DNA form, the CDR3 reads TGTGCCAGCAGAGTACCAGGGGGCGCGGGCACAGATACGCAGTATTTT. This chain links TRBV27 with TRBJ2-3; 8 bases match TRBD1. Losses at the gene ends were 6 bases for V and 1 base for J; bases not matched to a gene: 9. This CDR3 has 16 residues. Germline values: CDR1 MNHEY, CDR2 SMNVEV (reference sequence).

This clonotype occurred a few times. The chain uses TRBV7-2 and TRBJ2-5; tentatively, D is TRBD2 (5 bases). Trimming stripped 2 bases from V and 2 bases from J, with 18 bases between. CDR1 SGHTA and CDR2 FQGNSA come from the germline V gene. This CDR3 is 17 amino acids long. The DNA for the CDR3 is TGTGCCAGCAGCTTACCGAGGGATCAGCCCTTACAAGAGACCCAGTACTTC. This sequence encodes CASSLPRDQPLQETQYF.

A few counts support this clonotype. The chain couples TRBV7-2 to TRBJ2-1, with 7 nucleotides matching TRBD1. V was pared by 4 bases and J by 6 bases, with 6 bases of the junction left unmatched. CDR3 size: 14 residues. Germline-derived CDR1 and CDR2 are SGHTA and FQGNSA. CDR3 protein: CASSYRGQRNEQFF. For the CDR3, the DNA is TGTGCCAGCAGCTATAGGGGGCAGCGCAATGAGCAGTTCTTC. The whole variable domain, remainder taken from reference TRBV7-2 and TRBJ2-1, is GAGVSQSPSNKVTEKGKDVELRCDPISGHTALYWYRQSLGQGLEFLIYFQGNSAPDKSGLPSDRFSAERTGGSVSTLTIQRTQQEDSAVYLCASSYRGQRNEQFFGPGTRLTVL.

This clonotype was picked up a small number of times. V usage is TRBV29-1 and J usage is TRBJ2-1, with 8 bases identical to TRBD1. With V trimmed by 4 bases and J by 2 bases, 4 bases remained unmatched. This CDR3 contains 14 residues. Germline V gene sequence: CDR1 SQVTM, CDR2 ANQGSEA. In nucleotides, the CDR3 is TGCAGCGTTGGACAGGGGCTGACCTACAATGAGCAGTTCTTC. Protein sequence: CSVGQGLTYNEQFF.

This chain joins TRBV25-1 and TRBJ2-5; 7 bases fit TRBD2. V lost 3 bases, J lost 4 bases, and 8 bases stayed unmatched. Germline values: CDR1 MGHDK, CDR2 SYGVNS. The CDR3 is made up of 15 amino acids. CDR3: CASSDDFGGGETQYF. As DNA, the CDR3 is TGTGCCAGCAGTGATGATTTCGGCGGGGGAGAGACCCAGTACTTC.

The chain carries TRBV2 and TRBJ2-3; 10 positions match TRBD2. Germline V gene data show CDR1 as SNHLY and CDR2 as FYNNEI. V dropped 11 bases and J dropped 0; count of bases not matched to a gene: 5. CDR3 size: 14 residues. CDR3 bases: TGTGCCGTCCTACTAGCGGGGAGCACAGATACGCAGTATTTT. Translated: CAVLLAGSTDTQYF.

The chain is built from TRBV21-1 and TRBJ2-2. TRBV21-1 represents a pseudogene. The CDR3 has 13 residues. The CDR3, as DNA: TGTGCCAGCAGCAAACTTGGACCCGGGGAGCTGTTTTTT. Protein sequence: CASSKLGPGELFF.

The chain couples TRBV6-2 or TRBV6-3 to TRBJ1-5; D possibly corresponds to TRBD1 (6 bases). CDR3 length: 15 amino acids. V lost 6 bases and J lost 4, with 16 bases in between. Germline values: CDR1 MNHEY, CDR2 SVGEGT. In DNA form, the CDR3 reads TGTGCCAGCAGACCGAGGGGGGGCGGTAATCAGCCCCAGCATTTT. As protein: CASRPRGGGNQPQHF.

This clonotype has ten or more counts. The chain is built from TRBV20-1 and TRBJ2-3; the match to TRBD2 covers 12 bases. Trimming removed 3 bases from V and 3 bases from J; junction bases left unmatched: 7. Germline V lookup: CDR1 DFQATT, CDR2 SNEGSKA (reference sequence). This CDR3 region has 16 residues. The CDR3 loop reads CSARVTSGRGTDTQYF. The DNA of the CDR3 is TGCAGTGCTAGGGTGACTAGCGGGAGAGGGACAGATACGCAGTATTTT.

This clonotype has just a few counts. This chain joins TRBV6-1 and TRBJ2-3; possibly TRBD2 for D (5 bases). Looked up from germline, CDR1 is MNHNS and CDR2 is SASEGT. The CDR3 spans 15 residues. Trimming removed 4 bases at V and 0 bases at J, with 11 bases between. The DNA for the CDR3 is TGTGCCAGCAGTGCTCGTGGCGGGAGCACAGATACGCAGTATTTT. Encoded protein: CASSARGGSTDTQYF.

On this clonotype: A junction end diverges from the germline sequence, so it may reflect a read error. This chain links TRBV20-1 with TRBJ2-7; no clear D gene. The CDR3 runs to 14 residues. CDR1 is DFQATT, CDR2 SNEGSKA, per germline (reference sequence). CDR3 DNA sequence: TGCAGGGCTAGTTATGGTATGATGAACTACGAGCAGTACTTC. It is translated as CRASYGMMNYEQYF.

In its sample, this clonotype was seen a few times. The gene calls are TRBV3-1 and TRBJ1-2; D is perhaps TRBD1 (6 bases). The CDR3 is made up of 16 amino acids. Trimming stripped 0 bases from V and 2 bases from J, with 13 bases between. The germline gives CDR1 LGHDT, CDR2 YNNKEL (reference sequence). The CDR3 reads CASSQDLQGANYGYTF. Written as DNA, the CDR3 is TGTGCCAGCAGCCAAGATTTACAGGGAGCGAACTATGGCTACACCTTC.

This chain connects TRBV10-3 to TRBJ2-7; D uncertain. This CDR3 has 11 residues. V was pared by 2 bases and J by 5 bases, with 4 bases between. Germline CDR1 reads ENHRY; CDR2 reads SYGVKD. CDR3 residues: CAISELNEQYF. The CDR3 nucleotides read TGTGCCATCAGTGAGCTAAACGAGCAGTACTTC.

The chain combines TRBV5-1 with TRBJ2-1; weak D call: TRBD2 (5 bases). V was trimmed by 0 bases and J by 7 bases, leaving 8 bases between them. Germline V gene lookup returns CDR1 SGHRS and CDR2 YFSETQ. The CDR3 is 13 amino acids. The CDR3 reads CASSLATINEQFF. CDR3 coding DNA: TGCGCCAGCAGCTTGGCGACTATAAATGAGCAGTTCTTC.